This T cell receptor (beta chain) was identified in a study of shared clonotypes between healthy human individuals. Overall study context: The plates for each donor numbered three CD4 naive, three CD4 memory, two CD8 naive and one CD8 memory.

CDR1 is LGHNA, CDR2 YSLEER, per germline. The CDR3 loop spans 14 amino acids. Trimming removed 0 bases from V and 5 bases from J, with 10 bases in between. The authors loaded 150 to 250 ng DNA, about 30,000 T cell genomes, into sorted-subset replicate PCRs. Sequencing was performed with immunoSEQ multiplex PCR; in TCRdb, only in-frame clones are kept and a portion is missing. In the table there are around 2.5 million clones, over 85% of which are singletons. As to this clone: Its matching antigen is unknown.

Notes on the study in general: Clonotype sharing among the donors was expected to vary with sequencing depth.

This chain connects TRBV4-3 to TRBJ1-2; D is ambiguous. The material sequenced was naive CD4+ T cells from PBMCs. Subset in this sample: CD45RA+ positively selected. The sequence derives from a man between 18 and 35 years old in good health. Some clones in this sample may be carry-over from other donors' samples. CDR3 DNA sequence: TGCGCCAGCAGCCAAGACACGGAGATTTATGGCTACACCTTC. Amino acids: CASSQDTEIYGYTF.